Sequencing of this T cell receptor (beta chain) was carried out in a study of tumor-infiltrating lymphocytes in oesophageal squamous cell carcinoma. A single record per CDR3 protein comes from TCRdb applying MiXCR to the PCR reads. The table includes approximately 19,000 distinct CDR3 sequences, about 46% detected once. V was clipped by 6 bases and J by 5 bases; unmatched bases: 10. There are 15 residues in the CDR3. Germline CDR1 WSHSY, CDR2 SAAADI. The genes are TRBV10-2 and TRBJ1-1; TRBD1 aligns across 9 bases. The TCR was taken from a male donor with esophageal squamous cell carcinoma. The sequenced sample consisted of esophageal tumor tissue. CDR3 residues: CASSGSTGGRTEAFF. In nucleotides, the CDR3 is TGCGCCAGCAGCGGTTCAACAGGGGGCAGGACTGAAGCTTTCTTT.